Listed below are T cell receptor beta chains from one sample, sequenced in a study of blood T cell repertoires in COVID-19. Produced via immunoSEQ multiplex PCR; TCRdb's table is partial and in-frame only. The repertoire holds about 220,000 clones, with 80% to 90% as singletons. Sequenced sample: PBMCs or T cells enriched from blood (not recorded which). These TCRs come from a woman aged 18-30 years in a cohort exposed to, infected with or recovered from COVID-19 (not recorded which). The CDR3 runs from the conserved cysteine through the conserved F or W. D genes are given only for firm matches. Rows give clone size only sometimes, using once, few, many, or a class for an expanded clone.

cdr3_length d_call clone_size j_call v_call cdr3_nt cdr3_aa
13 NA NA TRBJ1-4 TRBV10-1 TGCGCCAGCAGTTCTTCAACTAATGAAAAACTGTTTTTT CASSSSTNEKLFF
13 NA NA TRBJ1-1 TRBV5-1 TGCGCCAGCAGCCCACAGGTGAACACTGAAGCTTTCTTT CASSPQVNTEAFF
16 NA NA TRBJ2-7 TRBV7-8 TGTGCCAGCGGGGGCAGGAACGGGACGGGTACCTACGAGCAGTACTTC CASGGRNGTGTYEQYF
16 TRBD2 NA TRBJ2-3 TRBV5-6 TGTGCCAGCAGCTCCCCCTGGGAGGGAGGGCCAGATACGCAGTATTTT CASSSPWEGGPDTQYF
12 NA NA TRBJ2-1 TRBV6-5 TGTGCCAGCAGGACTCTCGGAAATGAGCAGTTCTTC CASRTLGNEQFF
15 TRBD1 NA TRBJ1-2 TRBV6-5 TGTGCCAGCAGCGAGGGACAGGGGGCCTACTATGGCTACACCTTC CASSEGQGAYYGYTF
13 NA NA TRBJ1-1 TRBV7-9 TGTGCCAGCAGCTTAAGCGGGAGGACTGAAGCTTTCTTT CASSLSGRTEAFF
11 NA NA TRBJ2-3 TRBV28 TGTGCCAGCAGTTATCGGGATACGCAGTATTTT CASSYRDTQYF
13 NA NA TRBJ1-1 TRBV5-1 TGCGCCAGCAGCCTGTCGGGTACCACTGAAGCTTTCTTT CASSLSGTTEAFF
17 TRBD1 NA TRBJ2-7 TRBV11-2 TGTGCCAGCAGCTTAGACCCCGGGACAGGGGGTGGCTACGAGCAGTACTTC CASSLDPGTGGGYEQYF
17 TRBD1 NA TRBJ2-7 TRBV29-1 TGCAGCGTTGAAGATCCCCCTTTGGACAGGTGCCCCTACGAGCAGTACTTC CSVEDPPLDRCPYEQYF
16 TRBD1 NA TRBJ1-1 TRBV2 TGTGCCAGAGCCCTGGAACAGGGGGCCGTGAACACTGAAGCTTTCTTT CARALEQGAVNTEAFF
14 NA NA TRBJ1-1 TRBV12-5 TGTGCTAGTGGAAATAGGGAGAGGAACACTGAAGCTTTCTTT CASGNRERNTEAFF
16 NA NA TRBJ2-6 TRBV9 TGTGCCAGCAGCGTGGGGCGGACACCTGGGGCCAACGTCCTGACTTTC CASSVGRTPGANVLTF
15 TRBD1 NA TRBJ1-1 TRBV18 TGTGCCAGTTCCACGGGACAGGGGGCGTATACTGAAGCTTTCTTT CASSTGQGAYTEAFF
14 TRBD2 NA TRBJ2-7 TRBV11-3 TGTGCCAGCAGCCCCTCCGGGGGGTCCTACGAGCAGTACTTC CASSPSGGSYEQYF
15 NA NA TRBJ2-7 TRBV7-9 TGTGCCAGCAGCTTAGCAGCAGGTACCGCCTACGAGCAGTACTTC CASSLAAGTAYEQYF
12 NA few TRBJ1-2 TRBV19 TGTGCCAGTAGTCGACAGGACTATGGCTACACCTTC CASSRQDYGYTF
17 NA NA TRBJ2-2 TRBV6-2/TRBV6-3 TGTGCCAGCAGTTACCGGAGGACTCCGGGATTTCACGGGGAGCTGTTTTTT CASSYRRTPGFHGELFF
15 TRBD2 NA TRBJ2-5 TRBV11-2 TGTGCCAGCAGCCCAGGACTAGGGCTCCAAGAGACCCAGTACTTC CASSPGLGLQETQYF
14 NA NA TRBJ1-4 TRBV10-3 TGTGCCATCAGTGAGTCTGTTGGGAGTGAAAAACTGTTTTTT CAISESVGSEKLFF
17 TRBD1 NA TRBJ2-1 TRBV11-2 TGTGCCAGCAGCTCCTCTCCGGGACAGGGGGCAAGGAATGAGCAGTTCTTC CASSSSPGQGARNEQFF
16 NA NA TRBJ1-1 TRBV7-6 TGTGCCAGCAGCCGTTTGCTGGGGCGGAGGAACACTGAAGCTTTCTTT CASSRLLGRRNTEAFF
15 NA NA TRBJ1-5 TRBV5-1 TGCGCCAGCAGCTTCAACGCGGGGGCGGGTCAGCCCCAGCATTTT CASSFNAGAGQPQHF
14 TRBD2 few TRBJ2-7 TRBV5-5 TGTGCCAGCAGCCAGACTAGCGCCTCCTACGAGCAGTACTTC CASSQTSASYEQYF
15 TRBD1 once TRBJ1-1 TRBV29-1 TGCAGCGTGTACCCGGGACAGGGATCGAGGACTGAAGCTTTCTTT CSVYPGQGSRTEAFF
15 TRBD2 NA TRBJ2-2 TRBV13 TGTGCCAGCAGCCTTAGCGGGGGGAACACCGGGGAGCTGTTTTTT CASSLSGGNTGELFF
15 TRBD1 NA TRBJ1-4 TRBV10-3 TGTGCCATCAGTGAGCCTGACAGGGGACCTGAAAAACTGTTTTTT CAISEPDRGPEKLFF
14 TRBD2 NA TRBJ2-1 TRBV18 TGTGCCAGCTCACCCGGACTAGCGGACAATGAGCAGTTCTTC CASSPGLADNEQFF
14 TRBD1 NA TRBJ1-2 TRBV7-8 TGTGCCAGCAGCATCGGACAGGAGAACTATGGCTACACCTTC CASSIGQENYGYTF
16 TRBD2 NA TRBJ2-1 TRBV6-5 TGTGCCAGCAGTTACTCGGGACGGGAGGGCCCCAATGAGCAGTTCTTC CASSYSGREGPNEQFF
15 NA NA TRBJ2-1 TRBV5-8 TGTGCCAGCAGCTCCAGGGCGGCGTACTACAATGAGCAGTTCTTC CASSSRAAYYNEQFF
15 TRBD2 NA TRBJ2-1 TRBV7-9 TGTGCCAGCAGCTTAGGGGTAGCGGGAGAGGGTGAGCAGTTCTTC CASSLGVAGEGEQFF
14 NA NA TRBJ2-3 TRBV6-4 TGTGCCAGCAGTGAACAGGGAGAGACAGATACGCAGTATTTT CASSEQGETDTQYF
15 NA once TRBJ2-1 TRBV24-1 TGTGCCACCAGTGATTCGGGACTTAAAGACAATGAGCAGTTCTTC CATSDSGLKDNEQFF
19 NA NA TRBJ2-3 TRBV5-1 TGCGCCAGCAGCTTGGCCCTGAGGACCAACAGGGCGGGCACAGATACGCAGTATTTT CASSLALRTNRAGTDTQYF
16 TRBD1 NA TRBJ1-2 TRBV5-1 TGCGCCAGCAGAATAGGGACAGGCGCTACAAACTATGGCTACACCTTC CASRIGTGATNYGYTF
15 TRBD2 NA TRBJ2-7 TRBV7-2 TGTGCCAGCAGATCAAGACTAGCGGGGGTCTACGAGCAGTACTTC CASRSRLAGVYEQYF
13 NA once TRBJ1-1 TRBV7-3 TGTGCCAGCAGCTTGTCCGTGAACACTGAAGCTTTCTTT CASSLSVNTEAFF
13 TRBD1 NA TRBJ2-7 TRBV9 TGTGCCAGCAGCAAGACAGGGGTGAACGAGCAGTACTTC CASSKTGVNEQYF
12 NA few TRBJ2-7 TRBV27 TGTGCCAGCAGTACGACATCCAGGGAGCAGTACTTC CASSTTSREQYF
17 TRBD1 NA TRBJ1-1 TRBV7-8 TGTGCCAGCAGCTTAGTCGGGACAGGGGTTCAGGACACTGAAGCTTTCTTT CASSLVGTGVQDTEAFF
11 NA NA TRBJ2-7 TRBV29-1 TGCAGCGTTGATGTCGGTCACGAGCAGTACTTC CSVDVGHEQYF
15 NA few TRBJ1-5 TRBV2 TGTGCCAGCAGTCCAACACTGCCTACGGGTCAGCCCCAGCATTTT CASSPTLPTGQPQHF
12 NA once TRBJ2-1 TRBV11-3 TGTGCCAGCAGCTTATCCGGAGGCGAGCAGTTCTTC CASSLSGGEQFF
14 NA NA TRBJ1-2 TRBV7-9 TGTGCCAGCAGCCCATCCAGGGGTGGCTATGGCTACACCTTC CASSPSRGGYGYTF
13 NA NA TRBJ2-3 TRBV6-5 TGTGCCAGCAGTTACGTAAAAGCTGATACGCAGTATTTT CASSYVKADTQYF
16 TRBD2 NA TRBJ2-1 TRBV7-9 TGTGCCAGCACCTCTATAGCGGGAAGCTCCTACAATGAGCAGTTCTTC CASTSIAGSSYNEQFF
14 TRBD1 few TRBJ1-2 TRBV5-1 TGCGCCAGCAGTCCGACAGGGGTTGGCTATGGCTACACCTTC CASSPTGVGYGYTF
15 TRBD2 NA TRBJ2-1 TRBV9 TGTGCCAGCAGCGTGACTAGCGGGAGCTTAAATGAGCAGTTCTTC CASSVTSGSLNEQFF
15 NA NA TRBJ2-1 TRBV7-2 TGTGCCAGCAGCTTAGAAGGGGGATCCTACAATGAGCAGTTCTTC CASSLEGGSYNEQFF
15 NA NA TRBJ2-3 TRBV5-4 TGTGCCAGCAGCTTGAGACTTTATAGCACAGATACGCAGTATTTT CASSLRLYSTDTQYF
14 TRBD1 NA TRBJ1-2 TRBV19 TGTGCCAGTACCCGAGGGGCAGGGGGCCGTGGCTACACCTTC CASTRGAGGRGYTF
17 NA once TRBJ1-2 TRBV9 TGTGCCAGCAGCGTAGAGCCCGCCCCGGGGGGAGCCTATGGCTACACCTTC CASSVEPAPGGAYGYTF
12 NA NA TRBJ1-1 TRBV30 TGTGCCTGGAGTGTACTGAAAACTGAAGCTTTCTTT CAWSVLKTEAFF